This entry features one T cell receptor (beta chain) sequence. The antigen is not known. In the PCR, 60 Vbeta and 13 Jbeta primers were used. Original methodology: A later analysis tallied some 80 million unique TCR beta chains, around 9.9 million of them shared. Method: immunoSEQ multiplex PCR; TCRdb's copy keeps in-frame clones and lacks some. V and J calls and clone size are those listed in that table; D and trimming were worked out from the DNA. The table includes about 170,000 clones, around 80% detected once. This sample stems from a study of cytomegalovirus exposure and HLA in healthy donors. The wider study: Unique TCRs numbering 75 million to 95 million, obtained from HLA-typed donors, made up an early data release. Study-level findings and limits: Within an earlier analysis, most TCR beta V segments proved productive either about 87% or about 30% of the time.

Trimming pared 7 bases from V and 0 bases from J, leaving 9 bases between. The length of the CDR3 is 13 residues. CDR1 is GTSNPN and CDR2 is SVGIG in the germline V gene (reference sequence). The clonotype originates from a woman aged 30 to 39 in good health and CMV-seropositive. V and J are TRBV30 and TRBJ1-4; D possibly corresponds to TRBD1 (5 bases). Sequenced material: PBMCs. The CDR3 nucleotides read TGTGCCTCACAGGCAACAACTAATGAAAAACTGTTTTTT. Its translation: CASQATTNEKLFF.